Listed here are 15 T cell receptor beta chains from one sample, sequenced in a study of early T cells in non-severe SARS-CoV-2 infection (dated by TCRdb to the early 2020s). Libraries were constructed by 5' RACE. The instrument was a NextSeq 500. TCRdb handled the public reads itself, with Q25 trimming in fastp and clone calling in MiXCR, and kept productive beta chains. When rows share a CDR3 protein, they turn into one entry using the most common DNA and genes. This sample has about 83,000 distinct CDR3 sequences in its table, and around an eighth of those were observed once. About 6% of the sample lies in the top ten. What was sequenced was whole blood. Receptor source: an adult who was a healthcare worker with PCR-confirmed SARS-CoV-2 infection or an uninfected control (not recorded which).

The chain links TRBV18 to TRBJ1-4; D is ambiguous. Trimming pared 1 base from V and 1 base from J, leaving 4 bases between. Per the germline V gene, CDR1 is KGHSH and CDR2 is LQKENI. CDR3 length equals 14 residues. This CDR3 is CASSPQLTNEKLFF. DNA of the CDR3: TGTGCCAGCTCACCACAGTTAACTAATGAAAAACTGTTTTTT.

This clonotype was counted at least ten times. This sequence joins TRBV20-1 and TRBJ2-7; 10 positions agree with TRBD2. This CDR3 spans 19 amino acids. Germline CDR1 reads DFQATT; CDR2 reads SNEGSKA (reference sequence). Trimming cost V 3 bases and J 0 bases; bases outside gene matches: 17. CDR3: CSASPSSASGGLLSYEQYF. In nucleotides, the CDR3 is TGCAGTGCTAGCCCGTCCTCCGCTAGCGGGGGATTACTCTCCTACGAGCAGTACTTC.

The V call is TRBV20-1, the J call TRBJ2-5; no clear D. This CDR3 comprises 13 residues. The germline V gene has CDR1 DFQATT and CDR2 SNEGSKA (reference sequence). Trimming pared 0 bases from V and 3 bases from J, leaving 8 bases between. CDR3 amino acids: CSAREGGKETQYF. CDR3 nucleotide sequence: TGCAGTGCTAGAGAGGGCGGAAAAGAGACCCAGTACTTC.

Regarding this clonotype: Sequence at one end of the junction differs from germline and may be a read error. Here the CDR3 DNA reads TGTGTCAGCAGCCCCGAGGCCCGCACCATATATTTT. It is translated as CVSSPEARTIYF. The chain is built from TRBV7-9 and TRBJ1-3, with no clear D. This CDR3 contains 12 residues. The germline V gene encodes CDR1 SEHNR and CDR2 FQNEAQ (reference sequence).

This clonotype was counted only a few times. DNA of the CDR3: TGTGCCAGCAGCTCACTAGCGGGGTCTTTGAATGAGCAGTTCTTC. Translating it yields CASSSLAGSLNEQFF. V gene TRBV3-1 combines with J gene TRBJ2-1, with 10 bases fitting TRBD2. CDR3 size: 15 residues. The germline CDR1 and CDR2 sequences are LGHDT and YNNKEL (reference sequence). The V and J ends lost 5 bases and 7 bases, in that order; junction bases with no gene match: 8.

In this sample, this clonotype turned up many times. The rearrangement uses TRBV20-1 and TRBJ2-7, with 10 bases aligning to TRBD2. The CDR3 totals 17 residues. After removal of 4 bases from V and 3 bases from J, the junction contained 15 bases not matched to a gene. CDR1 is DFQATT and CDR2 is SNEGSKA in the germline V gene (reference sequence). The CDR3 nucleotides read TGCAGTGCTATTTACCCTAGCGGGGGCCAGAGATTCTACGAGCAGTACTTC. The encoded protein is CSAIYPSGGQRFYEQYF.

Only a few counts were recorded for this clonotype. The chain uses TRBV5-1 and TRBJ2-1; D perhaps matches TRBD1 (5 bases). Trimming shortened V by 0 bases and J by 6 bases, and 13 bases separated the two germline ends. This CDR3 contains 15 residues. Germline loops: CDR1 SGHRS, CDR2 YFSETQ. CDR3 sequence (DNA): TGCGCCAGCAGCTTGGGGGGCGAAGGCCTCAATGAGCAGTTCTTC. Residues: CASSLGGEGLNEQFF.

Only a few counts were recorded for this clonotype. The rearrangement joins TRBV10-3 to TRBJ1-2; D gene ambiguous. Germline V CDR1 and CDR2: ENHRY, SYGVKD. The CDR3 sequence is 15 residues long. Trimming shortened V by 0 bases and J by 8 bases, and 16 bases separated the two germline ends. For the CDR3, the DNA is TGTGCCATCAGTGAGTCCTTCGGGTCCCTTGGCGGCTACACCTTC. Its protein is CAISESFGSLGGYTF.

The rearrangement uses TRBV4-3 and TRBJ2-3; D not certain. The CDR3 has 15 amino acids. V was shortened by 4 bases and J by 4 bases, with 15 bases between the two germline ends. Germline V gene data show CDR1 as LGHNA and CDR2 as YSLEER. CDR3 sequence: CASSRALEYADTQYF. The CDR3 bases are TGCGCCAGCAGCCGAGCGCTCGAGTACGCAGATACGCAGTATTTT.

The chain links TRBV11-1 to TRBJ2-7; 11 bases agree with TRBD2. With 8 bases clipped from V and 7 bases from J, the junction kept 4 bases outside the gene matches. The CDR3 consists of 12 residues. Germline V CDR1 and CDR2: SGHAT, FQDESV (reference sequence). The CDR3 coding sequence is TGTGCCAGCTGCCGACTAGCGGGGGAGCAGTACTTC. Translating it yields CASCRLAGEQYF. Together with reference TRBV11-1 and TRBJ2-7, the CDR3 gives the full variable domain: EAEVAQSPRYKITEKSQAVAFWCDPISGHATLYWYRQILGQGPELLVQFQDESVVDDSQLPKDRFSAERLKGVDSTLKIQPAELGDSAMYLCASCRLAGEQYFGPGTRLTVT.

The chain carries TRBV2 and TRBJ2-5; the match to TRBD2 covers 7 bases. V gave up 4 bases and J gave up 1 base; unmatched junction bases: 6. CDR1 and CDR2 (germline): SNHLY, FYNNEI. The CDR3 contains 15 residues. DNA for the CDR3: TGTGCCAGCAGTGTCTTGAGCGGGGCCCAAGAGACCCAGTACTTC. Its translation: CASSVLSGAQETQYF.

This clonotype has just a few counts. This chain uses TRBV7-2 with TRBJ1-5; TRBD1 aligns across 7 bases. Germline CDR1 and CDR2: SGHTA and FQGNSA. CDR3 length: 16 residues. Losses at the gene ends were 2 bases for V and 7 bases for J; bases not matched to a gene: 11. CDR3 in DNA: TGTGCCAGCAGCTTAAAAAAGACAGGGACCGGACAGCCCCAGCATTTT. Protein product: CASSLKKTGTGQPQHF.

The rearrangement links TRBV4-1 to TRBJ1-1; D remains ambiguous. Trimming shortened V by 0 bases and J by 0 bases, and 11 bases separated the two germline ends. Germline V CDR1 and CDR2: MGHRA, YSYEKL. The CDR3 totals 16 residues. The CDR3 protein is CASSQENRRMNTEAFF. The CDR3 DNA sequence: TGCGCCAGCAGCCAAGAAAATCGACGGATGAACACTGAAGCTTTCTTT.

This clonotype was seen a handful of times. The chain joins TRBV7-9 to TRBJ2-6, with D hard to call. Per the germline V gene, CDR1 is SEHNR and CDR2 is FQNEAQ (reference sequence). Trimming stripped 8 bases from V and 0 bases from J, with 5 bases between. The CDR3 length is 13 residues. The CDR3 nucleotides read TGTGCCAGCTCTAGCTCTGGGGCCAACGTCCTGACTTTC. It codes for CASSSSGANVLTF.

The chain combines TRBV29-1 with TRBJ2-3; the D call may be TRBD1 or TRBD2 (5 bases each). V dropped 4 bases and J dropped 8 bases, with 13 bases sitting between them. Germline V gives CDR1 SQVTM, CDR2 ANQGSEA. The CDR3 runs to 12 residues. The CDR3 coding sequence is TGCAGCGTTGCCGGGGCCGCGGGTACGCAGTATTTT. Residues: CSVAGAAGTQYF.